The rows below give T cell receptor beta chains drawn from one sample of a study of shared clonotypes between healthy human individuals. TCRdb's table, derived via immunoSEQ multiplex PCR, lists solely in-frame clones and lacks some. The sample holds under 600,000 clones, almost 80% seen once. Sequenced input: PBMCs. These receptor sequences come from a woman aged 40 to 50 in good health. Some clones in this sample may be carry-over from other donors' samples. Each CDR3 is given with its conserved first and last residue. The D gene is left open where the match is weak. Where a row states a size, it is once, few, many or the class of an expanded clone; other rows omit it.

cdr3_aa	cdr3_nt	d_call	v_call	j_call	clone_size
CASRLSGVPNEKLFF	TGTGCCAGCAGGCTATCAGGGGTCCCTAATGAAAAACTGTTTTTT	NA	TRBV2	TRBJ1-4	few
CASSQTASYNEQFF	TGTGCCAGCAGCCAGACAGCATCATACAATGAGCAGTTCTTC	NA	TRBV2	TRBJ2-1	NA
CASSLSARTESYGYTF	TGTGCCAGCAGTTTATCAGCCCGGACAGAAAGCTATGGCTACACCTTC	NA	TRBV28	TRBJ1-2	NA
CASNRQGNTEAFF	TGTGCCAGCAACAGACAGGGGAACACTGAAGCTTTCTTT	TRBD1	TRBV9	TRBJ1-1	once
CASSEGRQENEKLFF	TGTGCCAGCAGTGAAGGGAGGCAGGAGAATGAAAAACTGTTTTTT	NA	TRBV6-1	TRBJ1-4	many
CASSWGTDRGEKLFF	TGCGCCAGCAGCTGGGGTACGGACAGGGGTGAAAAACTGTTTTTT	TRBD1	TRBV5-1	TRBJ1-4	NA
CASSTPRTGEGYGYTF	TGTGCCAGTAGTACGCCTCGGACAGGGGAAGGCTATGGCTACACCTTC	TRBD1	TRBV19	TRBJ1-2	NA
CASSPTYRNTEAFF	TGTGCCAGCTCACCGACGTACAGGAACACTGAAGCTTTCTTT	NA	TRBV18	TRBJ1-1	NA
CASSLGWTQSYEQYF	TGCGCCAGCAGCTTGGGTTGGACACAGTCCTACGAGCAGTACTTC	NA	TRBV5-1	TRBJ2-7	NA
CASSADYNQETQYF	TGTGCCAGCAGCGCGGACTATAACCAAGAGACCCAGTACTTC	NA	TRBV5-4	TRBJ2-5	few
CASSLGGNTGELFF	TGTGCCAGCAGCTTAGGGGGTAACACCGGGGAGCTGTTTTTT	NA	TRBV7-9	TRBJ2-2	NA
CASTSRGNEQFF	TGTGCCAGTACGAGTAGGGGGAATGAGCAGTTCTTC	NA	TRBV19	TRBJ2-1	few
CASSKGTSGRVYEQYF	TGTGCCAGCAGCAAGGGGACTAGCGGGAGAGTCTACGAGCAGTACTTC	TRBD2	TRBV5-4	TRBJ2-7	NA
CSSERGGLYTF	TGCAGCTCCGAGAGGGGCGGCCTCTACACCTTC	NA	TRBV29-1	TRBJ1-2	NA
CASSPGLAGGNEQFF	TGTGCCAGCAGCCCCGGACTAGCGGGAGGGAATGAGCAGTTCTTC	TRBD2	TRBV5-6	TRBJ2-1	NA
CASTVAGPTYEQYF	TGTGCCAGCACGGTAGCGGGCCCCACCTACGAGCAGTACTTC	TRBD2	TRBV5-8	TRBJ2-7	NA
CASSYSGTSGTEAFF	TGTGCCAGCAGTTACTCCGGGACATCGGGAACTGAAGCTTTCTTT	NA	TRBV6-5	TRBJ1-1	NA
CASSLETSSYEQYF	TGCGCCAGCAGCTTGGAGACGTCCTCCTACGAGCAGTACTTC	NA	TRBV5-1	TRBJ2-7	many
CASSIRALGTNNEQFF	TGTGCCAGTAGTATAAGGGCCCTCGGGACAAATAATGAGCAGTTCTTC	NA	TRBV19	TRBJ2-1	NA
CASSVEQGWKTGELFF	TGTGCCAGCAGCGTAGAACAGGGGTGGAAAACCGGGGAGCTGTTTTTT	TRBD1	TRBV9	TRBJ2-2	once
CASTALAGVADTQYF	TGCGCCAGCACCGCGCTAGCGGGAGTGGCAGATACGCAGTATTTT	TRBD2	TRBV5-1	TRBJ2-3	NA
CARAPGHNEQFF	TGCGCCAGGGCCCCTGGACACAATGAGCAGTTCTTC	NA	TRBV10-1	TRBJ2-1	NA
CATAIGQTYNEQFF	TGTGCCACCGCAATAGGGCAGACCTACAATGAGCAGTTCTTC	NA	TRBV15	TRBJ2-1	NA
CASSAPVGTDNEQFF	TGTGCCAGCAGCGCCCCGGTAGGGACAGACAATGAGCAGTTCTTC	TRBD1	TRBV9	TRBJ2-1	NA
CAWSVSVEQYF	TGTGCCTGGAGTGTATCCGTCGAGCAGTACTTC	NA	TRBV30	TRBJ2-7	NA
CASSHPPGRSIAGVDTQYF	TGCGCCAGCAGCCACCCTCCCGGTCGTTCGATAGCGGGAGTAGATACGCAGTATTTT	TRBD2	TRBV4-1	TRBJ2-3	NA
CASYRQGYETEAFF	TGTGCCAGCTATCGACAGGGTTATGAAACTGAAGCTTTCTTT	TRBD1	TRBV2	TRBJ1-1	NA
CASSPQMGLAGFAGELFF	TGTGCCAGCTCACCCCAGATGGGACTAGCGGGATTCGCCGGGGAGCTGTTTTTT	TRBD2	TRBV18	TRBJ2-2	once
CASSHITGRGGNTIYF	TGTGCCAGCAGTCATATTACAGGGAGAGGAGGAAACACCATATATTTT	NA	TRBV14	TRBJ1-3	NA
CASSLREVPSGQYF	TGTGCCAGCAGCTTGCGGGAGGTACCTTCGGGGCAGTACTTC	TRBD2	TRBV5-6	TRBJ2-7	NA
CASSFVGTTSYEQYF	TGTGCCAGCAGTTTTGTCGGGACGACCTCCTACGAGCAGTACTTC	NA	TRBV28	TRBJ2-7	NA
CSVERTGTAEAFF	TGCAGCGTTGAGAGGACAGGGACGGCTGAAGCTTTCTTT	TRBD1	TRBV29-1	TRBJ1-1	NA
CASSHGQENTEAFF	TGCGCCAGCAGCCACGGACAGGAGAACACTGAAGCTTTCTTT	TRBD1	TRBV5-1	TRBJ1-1	NA
CASSNDREIDYGYTF	TGTGCCAGCAGCAACGACAGGGAGATAGACTATGGCTACACCTTC	TRBD1	TRBV7-9	TRBJ1-2	NA
CASRKLAGGGTDTQYF	TGCGCCAGCAGAAAGCTAGCGGGAGGAGGGACAGATACGCAGTATTTT	TRBD2	TRBV5-1	TRBJ2-3	NA
CASSQDRGDGNTIYF	TGCGCCAGCAGCCAAGATAGAGGGGATGGAAACACCATATATTTT	NA	TRBV4-3	TRBJ1-3	NA
CAATKSSGSDPFF	TGTGCCGCAACGAAGAGTAGCGGGAGTGATCCGTTCTTC	TRBD2	TRBV6-5	TRBJ2-1	NA
CASSAASRNYEQYF	TGCGCCAGCAGCGCAGCTAGCCGAAACTACGAGCAGTACTTC	NA	TRBV5-1	TRBJ2-7	many
CASSMPGGRYEQYF	TGTGCCAGCAGCATGCCCGGGGGCCGTTACGAGCAGTACTTC	NA	TRBV11-2	TRBJ2-7	NA
CASSQDLPQGPNIQYF	TGCGCCAGCAGCCAAGATCTTCCGCAGGGACCGAACATTCAGTACTTC	NA	TRBV4-1	TRBJ2-4	NA
CASSFHGTDTDTQYF	TGTGCCAGCAGCTTTCATGGGACAGACACAGATACGCAGTATTTT	TRBD1	TRBV7-9	TRBJ2-3	NA
CASSDGQVNYGYTF	TGCGCCAGCAGTGACGGACAGGTTAACTATGGCTACACCTTC	TRBD1	TRBV23-1	TRBJ1-2	NA
CASSPLAGGEQYF	TGTGCCAGCTCACCACTAGCGGGAGGCGAGCAGTACTTC	TRBD2	TRBV18	TRBJ2-7	NA
CASSRGQPNEKLFF	TGTGCCAGCAGTAGGGGACAGCCTAATGAAAAACTGTTTTTT	TRBD1	TRBV2	TRBJ1-4	NA
CASSRTGAPRDEQFF	TGTGCCAGCAGCAGAACAGGGGCCCCAAGGGATGAGCAGTTCTTC	TRBD1	TRBV7-8	TRBJ2-1	NA
CASRTNSGNTIYF	TGTGCCAGCAGGACAAATTCTGGAAACACCATATATTTT	NA	TRBV6-5	TRBJ1-3	NA
CASSLAGQVFPDTQYF	TGCGCCAGCAGCCTGGCGGGACAGGTTTTTCCAGATACGCAGTATTTT	TRBD1	TRBV5-1	TRBJ2-3	NA
CASSLNGRGLVGELFF	TGTGCCAGCAGCTTAAACGGCAGGGGGCTTGTCGGGGAGCTGTTTTTT	TRBD1	TRBV7-3	TRBJ2-2	once
CASSQEGQGAWVEKLFF	TGTGCCAGCAGCCAAGAGGGACAGGGGGCTTGGGTGGAAAAACTGTTTTTT	TRBD1	TRBV4-2	TRBJ1-4	NA
CASSLSTSGSDEQFF	TGTGCCAGCAGCTTAAGTACTAGCGGGAGCGATGAGCAGTTCTTC	TRBD2	TRBV7-3	TRBJ2-1	NA
CASSSGLAGNEQYF	TGTGCCAGCAGCTCCGGACTAGCGGGGAACGAGCAGTACTTC	TRBD2	TRBV5-4	TRBJ2-7	NA
CASSSWGTGELFF	TGTGCTAGCAGCTCATGGGGCACCGGGGAGCTGTTTTTT	NA	TRBV7-7	TRBJ2-2	NA
CASSQGHTQETQYF	TGTGCCAGCTCACAAGGACATACCCAAGAGACCCAGTACTTC	NA	TRBV18	TRBJ2-5	NA
CASSRRSADTQYF	TGTGCCAGCAGCCGAAGATCGGCAGATACGCAGTATTTT	NA	TRBV7-8	TRBJ2-3	NA
CASSLDTIQETQYF	TGTGCCAGTAGTCTTGACACAATCCAAGAGACCCAGTACTTC	NA	TRBV19	TRBJ2-5	NA
CASSVASGRYTDTQYF	TGTGCCAGCAGTGTGGCTAGCGGGAGGTACACAGATACGCAGTATTTT	TRBD2	TRBV6-1	TRBJ2-3	many
CASSPGLAGAYEQYF	TGCGCCAGCAGCCCCGGACTAGCGGGGGCCTACGAGCAGTACTTC	TRBD2	TRBV5-1	TRBJ2-7	NA
CASRTGVGEETQYF	TGTGCCAGCAGAACAGGGGTCGGGGAAGAGACCCAGTACTTC	TRBD1	TRBV7-2	TRBJ2-5	NA